Detailed here is one TCR beta chain. Its binding antigen is unknown. No base qualities exist here, and no much larger clone lies one base off it. Receptors were amplified or captured by the immunoSEQ multiplex PCR assay. TCRdb carries this immuneACCESS record with in-frame sequences only. Its versions omit some clonotypes, under half of them owing to an unresolved V gene in the studies checked, with the rest unexplained. This sample gives about 15,000 clones in total; less than 75% of them show up just once. The ten top clones hold around 30% of the sample. Per the germline V gene, SGHDN is the CDR1 and FVKESK is the CDR2. The cysteine opens and the phenylalanine closes a CDR3 of 15 amino acids. Only CDR3 DNA remains: 45 bases, in frame from the first base. The germline ends are 7 bases apart after V is trimmed by 1 base and J by 0 bases. This entry is derived from a study of T cells after somatic rescue of genetic block (dated by TCRdb to the early 2020s). Broadly, across the study: What the study looked at was long-term robustness, specifically in a T-cell system that came about through somatic rescue of a genetic block in T-cell development.

Recombination connected TRBV14 to TRBJ1-3; the D gene lacks a confident call. The specimen was peripheral blood mononuclear cells (PBMCs). This receptor was taken from a man younger than 35. The CDR3 corresponds to CASSQGVSSGNTIYF. The nucleotide sequence reads TGTGCCAGCAGCCAAGGTGTGAGCTCTGGAAACACCATATATTTT.